This T cell receptor (beta chain) was recovered during a study of control samples from healthy donors and cancer patients. Clones were sequenced by immunoSEQ multiplex PCR, and TCRdb holds only the in-frame ones, with some missing. Of 89,000 or so clones detected, around 87% appear once; the ten largest clones hold 20%. Concerning this clone itself: Other DNA sequences of this sample code for an identical CDR3.

CDR1 and CDR2 from the germline V gene are GTSNPN and SVGIG (reference sequence). The CDR3 is 13 residues long. V lost 5 bases, J lost 1 base, and 9 bases lay in between. This chain connects TRBV30 to TRBJ1-5, with D maybe TRBD1 (6 bases). The clonotype comes from a man aged 45-65 years in good health. Sequenced sample: blood. The DNA for the CDR3 is TGTGCCTGGTCAACAGGGAGCAATCAGCCCCAGCATTTT. Translated, it gives CAWSTGSNQPQHF.